Each of the 7 T cell receptor beta chains below was sequenced from the same sample in a study of preoperative IRX-2 immunotherapy in early breast cancer. Generated by immunoSEQ multiplex PCR, the TCRdb table keeps only in-frame clones and is missing some. In the table there are about 62,000 clones, roughly 94% of which are singletons. Documented treatment: preoperative locoregional IRX-2 cytokine immunotherapy. The sample was collected from a patient treated with IRX-2 immunotherapy. The receptors come from a human donor with breast cancer.

This rearrangement joins TRBV27 to TRBJ2-7, with TRBD2 matching 7 bases. Germline V lookup: CDR1 MNHEY, CDR2 SMNVEV (reference sequence). This CDR3 region has 13 residues. J lost 1 base, V lost 8 bases, and 5 bases had no gene match. Written as DNA, the CDR3 is TGTGCCAGCTGCCCAGCGGGGTCCTACGAGCAGTACTTC. Its protein product is CASCPAGSYEQYF.

V is TRBV6-5 and J is TRBJ2-7, with 8 bases that match TRBD2. The V and J ends lost 6 bases and 5 bases, in that order; junction bases with no gene match: 9. The CDR3 spans 14 residues. Germline assignment: CDR1 MNHEY and CDR2 SVGAGI. The CDR3 nucleotides are TGTGCCAGCAGCCTCGGGGGGGCTCGCGACGAGCAGTACTTC. Its translation is CASSLGGARDEQYF.

The rearrangement joins TRBV28 to TRBJ1-2, with a weak D call TRBD1 (6 bases). V was shortened by 5 bases and J by 7 bases, with 14 bases between the two germline ends. CDR1 and CDR2 from the germline V gene are MDHEN and SYDVKM. The CDR3 is 13 residues long. The CDR3 reads CASSKTGLGGYTF. CDR3 sequence (DNA): TGTGCCAGCAGTAAAACAGGGCTCGGTGGCTACACCTTC.

V and J are TRBV6-5 and TRBJ2-7; 8 positions agree with TRBD1. This CDR3 has 15 residues. Germline CDR1 and CDR2: MNHEY and SVGAGI. V was clipped by 4 bases and J by 6 bases; unmatched bases: 11. The DNA of the CDR3 is TGTGCCAGCAGTTTCGACAGGGGTTTTACCCTCGAGCAGTACTTC. This gives the protein CASSFDRGFTLEQYF.

The CDR3 protein is CASSHDRRNTEAFF. Written as DNA, the CDR3 is TGTGCCAGCAGTCACGACAGGAGAAACACTGAAGCTTTCTTT. This chain uses TRBV6-5 with TRBJ1-1, with D possibly TRBD1 on 6 matching bases. CDR3 size: 14 residues. CDR1 MNHEY and CDR2 SVGAGI come from the germline V gene. Trimming removed 5 bases at V and 2 bases at J, with 12 bases between.

This clone has only a few counts. The rearrangement joins TRBV4-2 to TRBJ2-7; D gene ambiguous. CDR1 is LGHNA, CDR2 YNFKEQ, per germline. V was cut by 1 base and J by 3 bases, with 10 bases left in between. The CDR3 is made up of 14 amino acids. The CDR3 loop reads CASSQGPSGYEQYF. CDR3 nucleotides: TGTGCCAGCAGCCAAGGCCCCAGTGGCTACGAGCAGTACTTC.

The chain carries TRBV27 and TRBJ1-5; D gene unclear. V lost 1 base, J lost 2 bases, and 9 bases lay in between. The CDR3 has 15 residues. Germline CDR1 MNHEY, CDR2 SMNVEV (reference sequence). DNA for the CDR3: TGTGCCAGCAGTTTATTTGGTGGGGGCAATCAGCCCCAGCATTTT. Translation gives CASSLFGGGNQPQHF.